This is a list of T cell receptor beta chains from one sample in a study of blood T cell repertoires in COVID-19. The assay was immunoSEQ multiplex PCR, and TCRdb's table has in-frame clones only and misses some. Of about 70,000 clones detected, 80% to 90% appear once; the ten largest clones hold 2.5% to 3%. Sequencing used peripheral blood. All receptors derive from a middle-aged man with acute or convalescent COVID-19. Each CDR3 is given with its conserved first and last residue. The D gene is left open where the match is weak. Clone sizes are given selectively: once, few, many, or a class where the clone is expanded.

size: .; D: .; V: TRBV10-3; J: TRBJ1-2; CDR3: CAISEGGTYGYTF; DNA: TGTGCCATCAGTGAGGGAGGAACCTATGGCTACACCTTC
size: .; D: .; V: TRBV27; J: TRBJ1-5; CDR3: CASSSQGQPQHF; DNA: TGTGCCAGCAGTTCTCAGGGTCAGCCCCAGCATTTT
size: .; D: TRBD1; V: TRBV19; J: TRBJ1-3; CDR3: CASSDRAGGNTIYF; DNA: TGTGCCAGTTCGGACAGGGCGGGTGGAAACACCATATATTTT
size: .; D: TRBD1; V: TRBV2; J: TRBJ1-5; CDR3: CASSPQGASNQPQHF; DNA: TGTGCCAGCAGCCCTCAGGGGGCGAGCAATCAGCCCCAGCATTTT
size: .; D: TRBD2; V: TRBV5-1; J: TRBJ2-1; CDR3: CASKVGTSSYNEQFF; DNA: TGCGCCAGCAAAGTTGGGACTAGCTCCTACAATGAGCAGTTCTTC
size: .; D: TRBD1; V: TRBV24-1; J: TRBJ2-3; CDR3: CATSQATGLTDTQYF; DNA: TGTGCCACCAGTCAGGCGACAGGGCTTACAGATACGCAGTATTTT
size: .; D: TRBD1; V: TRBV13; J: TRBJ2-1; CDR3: CASSLPGQGYNEQFF; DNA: TGTGCCAGCAGCTTACCGGGACAGGGATACAATGAGCAGTTCTTC
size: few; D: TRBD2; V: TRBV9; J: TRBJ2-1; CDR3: CASSVNGLAGVYNEQFF; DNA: TGTGCCAGCAGCGTAAATGGGCTAGCGGGAGTATACAATGAGCAGTTCTTC
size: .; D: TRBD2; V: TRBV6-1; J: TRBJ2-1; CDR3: CASSEGSGSVDEQFF; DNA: TGTGCCAGCAGTGAAGGGAGCGGGAGTGTTGATGAGCAGTTCTTC
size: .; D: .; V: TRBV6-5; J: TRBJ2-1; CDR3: CASEPGENSYNEQFF; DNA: TGTGCCAGCGAACCGGGTGAGAACTCCTACAATGAGCAGTTCTTC
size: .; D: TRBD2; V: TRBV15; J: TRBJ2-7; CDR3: CATSRDTSGVYEQYF; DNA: TGTGCCACCAGCAGAGACACTAGCGGGGTCTACGAGCAGTACTTC